This T cell receptor (beta chain) is from a study of T-cell memory formation after mild COVID-19. V trimming: 5 bases; J trimming: 4 bases; junction bases outside the gene matches: 9. The CDR3 runs 16 residues. CDR1 and CDR2 (germline): MGHRA, YSYEKL. TCRdb processed the 5' RACE reads anew with MiXCR; each CDR3 protein has one entry. The top ten clones hold 10% to 15% of a sample with about 470,000 distinct CDR3 sequences, 18% of them seen once. The chain combines TRBV4-1 with TRBJ2-7, with 12 nucleotides matching TRBD2. Sample: PBMCs or a T cell subset sorted from them (not recorded which). This receptor was identified in an adult woman who had mild COVID-19 (a few samples of this study predate the infection). Cell type and time point are not known. The CDR3 coding sequence is TGCGCCAGCAGCTCAACGACTAGCGGGGGCCCTTACGAGCAGTACTTC. Amino acids: CASSSTTSGGPYEQYF.